This T cell receptor beta chain was documented in a study of breast tumors, draining lymph nodes, adjacent tissues. TCRdb recomputed calls from the multiplex PCR reads with MiXCR, one row per CDR3 protein. The sample includes about 180,000 distinct CDR3 sequences, around a third of them seen just once. Samples came from axillary lymph nodes draining the breast cancer. As for this clonotype: This sequence may be a read error, since a much larger clone differs from it by one base.

Germline values: CDR1 MNHNY, CDR2 SVGAGI (reference sequence). This CDR3 is 15 amino acids long. This TCR was recovered from a female donor with breast cancer. Some clones in this sample may be carry-over from other donors' samples. The chain combines TRBV6-6 with TRBJ2-3; 8 bases match TRBD1. The specimen was axillary lymph node tissue. As DNA, the CDR3 is TGTGCCAGCAGGACACAGGGGGTTAGCACAGATACGCGGTATTTT. This sequence encodes CASRTQGVSTDTRYF.